These 16 T cell receptor beta chains were all obtained from the same sample, sequenced in a study of T-cell reconstitution after alpha-beta-depleted transplantation in children. Construction of the TCRbeta library involved unique molecular identifiers. TCRdb passed the PCR reads through MiXCR, listing each CDR3 protein once. Of about 610,000 distinct CDR3 sequences in the sample, roughly 10% were seen once. Material: PBMCs from the stem cell graft donor, obtained from the stem cell graft. These receptors were collected from a human donor who donated a stem cell graft to a child with acute myeloid leukemia.

This clonotype has a handful of counts. The genes are TRBV7-2 and TRBJ2-4; D is perhaps TRBD2 (6 bases). CDR1 and CDR2 from the germline V gene are SGHTA and FQGNSA. CDR3 size: 14 residues. Trimming removed 5 bases at V and 8 bases at J, with 16 bases between. CDR3 nucleotide sequence: TGTGCCAGCAGCCCCCCGGGACTCAGGGACATTCAGTACTTC. This gives the protein CASSPPGLRDIQYF.

This clonotype was detected ten times or more. The rearrangement links TRBV7-9 to TRBJ2-2; D unclear. Germline V CDR1 and CDR2: SEHNR, FQNEAQ (reference sequence). V lost 0 bases, J lost 6 bases, and 14 bases lay in between. CDR3 length: 16 residues. The chain's CDR3 is CASSLADLTAPGELFF. In DNA form, the CDR3 reads TGTGCCAGCAGCTTAGCGGATCTCACTGCCCCCGGGGAGCTGTTTTTT.

This clonotype was counted only a few times. This chain connects TRBV24-1 to TRBJ2-3; D possibly corresponds to TRBD1 (6 bases). The germline gives CDR1 KGHDR, CDR2 SFDVKD. V lost 5 bases, J lost 0 bases, and 17 bases lay in between. This CDR3 is built from 17 residues. The chain's CDR3 is CATSVTGGPVSTDTQYF. The CDR3 DNA follows: TGTGCCACCAGTGTGACAGGAGGCCCGGTTAGCACAGATACGCAGTATTTT.

This clonotype was observed at least ten times. J is TRBJ1-1 and V is TRBV20-1; unclear D gene. Trimming took off 0 bases at V and 3 bases at J, with 17 bases between the two ends. Germline V lookup: CDR1 DFQATT, CDR2 SNEGSKA (reference sequence). The CDR3 sequence is 16 residues long. The CDR3, as DNA: TGCAGTGCTAGAGATTATCGGCCACAACGGGACACTGAAGCTTTCTTT. Translation: CSARDYRPQRDTEAFF.

This clonotype showed up just a few times. The V and J genes are TRBV4-3 and TRBJ1-4; TRBD1 matches at 9 bases. The V segment lost 0 bases and the J segment 8 bases; nucleotides outside the gene matches: 10. The CDR3 contains 17 residues. Germline CDR1 is LGHNA and CDR2 is YSLEER. The CDR3 sequence: CASSQEILGTGREKLFF. CDR3 bases: TGCGCCAGCAGCCAAGAAATACTCGGGACAGGGCGGGAAAAACTGTTTTTT.

This rearrangement joins TRBV2 to TRBJ2-5; 9 bases agree with TRBD2. J lost 3 bases, V lost 7 bases, and 3 bases had no gene match. The germline V gene encodes CDR1 SNHLY and CDR2 FYNNEI. The CDR3 has 13 amino acids. CDR3: CASKRLAEETQYF. DNA for the CDR3: TGTGCCAGCAAGAGACTAGCGGAAGAGACCCAGTACTTC.

The chain joins TRBV29-1 to TRBJ1-1; 7 bases agree with TRBD1. Germline CDR1 SQVTM, CDR2 ANQGSEA. There are 16 residues in the CDR3. Trimming cost V 2 bases and J 5 bases; bases outside gene matches: 14. CDR3 protein: CSVERIVVAGGTEAFF. DNA for the CDR3: TGCAGCGTTGAAAGAATCGTAGTGGCAGGGGGGACTGAAGCTTTCTTT.

The chain's CDR3 is CSGSDRPQYEQYF. CDR3 coding DNA: TGCAGTGGATCGGACAGACCGCAATACGAGCAGTACTTC. This chain uses TRBV20-1 with TRBJ2-7; TRBD1 is a possible D gene (6 bases). CDR1 is DFQATT and CDR2 is SNEGSKA in the germline V gene (reference sequence). Trimming took 7 bases from V and 4 from J, leaving 17 bases between them. The CDR3 sequence is 13 residues long.

As concerns this clonotype: The junction differs from germline at one of its ends, possibly a read error. The CDR3 spells CASSLAQETRYF. The CDR3 DNA reads TGTGCCAGCAGCTTAGCCCAAGAGACCCGGTACTTC. The chain couples TRBV7-9 to TRBJ2-5, with no clear D. This CDR3 contains 12 residues. CDR1 and CDR2 from the germline V gene are SEHNR and FQNEAQ (reference sequence).

This clonotype has just a few counts. This chain links TRBV5-1 with TRBJ2-1; TRBD2 matches 10 bases. V shed 4 bases, J shed 0 bases, and the junction held 10 bases outside the gene matches. The CDR3 consists of 18 residues. CDR1 is SGHRS and CDR2 is YFSETQ in the germline V gene. This chain's CDR3 is CASSGLELAGGSYNEQFF. For the CDR3, the DNA is TGCGCCAGCAGCGGCCTCGAATTAGCGGGAGGCTCCTACAATGAGCAGTTCTTC.

The chain joins TRBV9 to TRBJ2-2; no definite D call. The CDR3 runs to 14 residues. Trimming left V 1 base short and J 4 bases short, with 8 bases between. The V gene's germline CDR1 is SGDLS and CDR2 YYNGEE. The CDR3 DNA sequence: TGTGCCAGCAGCGTATTACTTTCCACCGGGGAGCTGTTTTTT. Its translation is CASSVLLSTGELFF.

This clonotype has only a few counts. This chain joins TRBV12-3 or TRBV12-4 and TRBJ2-2; no clear D gene. The V and J ends lost 7 bases and 4 bases respectively, with 10 bases between them. The CDR3 spans 13 residues. DNA for the CDR3: TGTGCCAGCACCTTATATTCCACCGGGGAGCTGTTTTTT. Protein sequence: CASTLYSTGELFF.

The rearrangement uses TRBV6-5 and TRBJ2-5; D gene ambiguous. V was pared by 6 bases and J by 5 bases, with 13 bases between. CDR1 is MNHEY, CDR2 SVGAGI, per germline. The CDR3 sequence is 13 residues long. The CDR3 reads CASRAWVVETQYF. The CDR3 DNA reads as TGTGCCAGCAGGGCTTGGGTAGTGGAGACCCAGTACTTC.

The V gene is TRBV11-1, the J gene TRBJ1-4; D gene ambiguous. With 1 base removed from V and 2 bases from J, the gap between germline ends came to 8 bases. From germline, CDR1 is SGHAT and CDR2 FQDESV (reference sequence). CDR3 length: 15 residues. The CDR3 DNA reads TGTGCCAGCAGCTTAGAAGGTGCTACTAATGAAAAACTGTTTTTT. Its translation: CASSLEGATNEKLFF.

V usage is TRBV28 and J usage is TRBJ2-2, with 10 nucleotides matching TRBD2. The trim removed 6 bases at V and 6 bases at J, leaving 10 bases unmatched. The CDR3 loop spans 16 amino acids. Per germline, CDR1 MDHEN and CDR2 SYDVKM. The CDR3, as DNA: TGTGCCAGCAGGCTAGCGGGAGCTTATCTACCCGGGGAGCTGTTTTTT. Translated, it gives CASRLAGAYLPGELFF.

This clonotype was detected many times. The rearrangement links TRBV7-8 to TRBJ2-7; 10 bases agree with TRBD1. In germline, CDR1 is SGHVS, CDR2 FQNEAQ. CDR3 size: 16 residues. Trimming removed 0 bases from V and 2 bases from J; junction bases left unmatched: 4. CDR3 region: CASSLARGQGAYEQYF. The CDR3 DNA follows: TGTGCCAGCAGCTTAGCCAGAGGACAGGGGGCCTACGAGCAGTACTTC.